The 23 T cell receptor beta chains reported below all come from one sample, sequenced in a study of blood T cell repertoires in COVID-19 (dated by TCRdb to the early 2020s). Receptor amplification or capture employed the immunoSEQ multiplex PCR assay. TCRdb stores this immuneACCESS table with in-frame sequences only. Part of the clones is absent; in the studies checked, under half of the shortfall reflects unresolved V genes, and no reason is known for the rest. Here the sample has roughly 65,000 clones; approximately 86% occur a single time. The ten top clones hold 3.5% to 4.5% of the sample. Sequenced input: peripheral blood. The receptors were gathered from a man aged 50-59 years with acute or convalescent COVID-19.

The V and J genes are TRBV28 and TRBJ2-7; TRBD1 agrees at 8 bases. The CDR3 contains 14 residues. Trimming cost V 3 bases and J 4 bases; bases outside gene matches: 5. Germline V gene sequence: CDR1 MDHEN, CDR2 SYDVKM. The CDR3 sequence: CASSLPGTGYEQYF. CDR3 DNA: TGTGCCAGCAGTTTGCCCGGGACAGGTTACGAGCAGTACTTC.

The V and J genes are TRBV10-1 and TRBJ1-2, with TRBD1 identical over 7 bases. Looked up from germline, CDR1 is WNHNN and CDR2 is SYGVQD (reference sequence). This CDR3 spans 13 amino acids. With V trimmed by 6 bases and J by 2 bases, 3 bases remained unmatched. The CDR3 nucleotides read TGCGCCAGCAGCGAGACAGGGAACTATGGCTACACCTTC. It codes for CASSETGNYGYTF.

The V and J genes are TRBV3-1 (or the pseudogene TRBV3-2) and TRBJ1-3, with 9 bases fitting TRBD1. Germline CDR1 is LGHDT and CDR2 is YNNKEL (reference sequence). This CDR3 is built from 15 residues. J lost 0 bases, V lost 4 bases, and 1 base had no gene match. The chain's CDR3 is CASSPGQGSGNTIYF. The CDR3, as DNA: TGTGCCAGCAGCCCGGGACAGGGCTCTGGAAACACCATATATTTT.

The rearrangement links TRBV7-9 to TRBJ1-1; a weak D match, TRBD1 (5 bases). The CDR3 sequence is 13 residues long. Per the germline V gene, CDR1 is SEHNR and CDR2 is FQNEAQ (reference sequence). V was cut by 1 base and J by 11 bases, with 14 bases left in between. The CDR3 is CASSLDYARVAFF. CDR3 coding DNA: TGTGCCAGCAGCTTAGATTACGCCAGGGTGGCTTTCTTT.

This clone has only a few counts. V and J are TRBV6-5 and TRBJ1-5; 7 bases align to TRBD1. The germline V gene encodes CDR1 MNHEY and CDR2 SVGAGI. The CDR3 loop spans 15 amino acids. The trim removed 6 bases at V and 3 bases at J, leaving 8 bases unmatched. The CDR3 region has the DNA TGTGCCAGCAGCCGGTACACAGGGGCCAATCAGCCCCAGCATTTT. Protein sequence: CASSRYTGANQPQHF.

The chain has TRBV2 and TRBJ1-5; D remains ambiguous. Germline V lookup: CDR1 SNHLY, CDR2 FYNNEI. Between the trimmed V and J ends, which lost 1 base and 5 bases, there was a span of 12 bases. This CDR3 spans 15 amino acids. The CDR3 nucleotides are TGTGCCAGCAGTGAAGTTGTCCTTCGGGATCAGCCCCAGCATTTT. As protein: CASSEVVLRDQPQHF.

The chain uses TRBV12-3 or TRBV12-4 and TRBJ2-1; no reliable D call. The CDR3 contains 13 residues. V lost 2 bases and J 4 bases, leaving 6 bases between the germline ends. CDR3 DNA sequence: TGTGCCAGCAGTTTATCAACTTACAATGAGCAGTTCTTC. It is translated as CASSLSTYNEQFF.

This chain joins TRBV30 and TRBJ2-5; D not resolved. CDR1 and CDR2 from the germline V gene are GTSNPN and SVGIG (reference sequence). The V end lost 2 bases, the J end lost 5 bases, and 12 bases lay between the germline ends. This CDR3 region has 13 residues. CDR3: CAWSRLGLETQYF. In DNA form, the CDR3 reads TGTGCCTGGAGTCGGTTGGGCCTGGAGACCCAGTACTTC.

This rearrangement joins TRBV28 to TRBJ1-5; D gene unclear. Germline loops: CDR1 MDHEN, CDR2 SYDVKM. Trimming took off 5 bases at V and 2 bases at J, with 10 bases between the two ends. This CDR3 region has 14 residues. The CDR3 is CASSRRGGNQPQHF. The DNA of the CDR3 is TGTGCCAGCAGTAGGCGCGGGGGCAATCAGCCCCAGCATTTT. The full variable domain, in which reference TRBV28 and TRBJ1-5 provide the parts outside the CDR3, is DVKVTQSSRYLVKRTGEKVFLECVQDMDHENMFWYRQDPGLGLRLIYFSYDVKMKEKGDIPEGYSVSREKKERFSLILESASTNQTSMYLCASSRRGGNQPQHFGDGTRLSIL.

The V call is TRBV5-1, the J call TRBJ2-7, with 10 positions matching TRBD1. This CDR3 has 15 residues. Germline V CDR1 and CDR2: SGHRS, YFSETQ. V shed 4 bases and J 2 bases; nucleotides not matched to a gene: 6. The CDR3 here is CASSRMGQGPYEQYF. The CDR3 bases are TGCGCCAGCAGCCGGATGGGACAGGGGCCCTACGAGCAGTACTTC.

This clone was observed once. The chain uses TRBV6-1 and TRBJ2-5; tentative D call: TRBD2 (5 bases). The germline CDR1 and CDR2 sequences are MNHNS and SASEGT. This CDR3 spans 18 amino acids. The V end lost 2 bases, the J end lost 1 base, and 20 bases lay between the germline ends. The CDR3 DNA reads as TGTGCCAGCAGTGAAATGAGTGTTGTGGGCGGAGGCCAAGAGACCCAGTACTTC. Protein sequence: CASSEMSVVGGGQETQYF.

The chain combines TRBV19 with TRBJ2-7; 11 nucleotides match TRBD2. From germline, CDR1 is LNHDA and CDR2 SQIVND (reference sequence). The CDR3 extends over 15 amino acids. J was trimmed by 0 bases and V by 9 bases; bases with no gene match: 7. The CDR3 reads CASGLAGSGSYEQYF. CDR3 sequence (DNA): TGTGCCAGCGGACTAGCGGGCTCTGGCTCCTACGAGCAGTACTTC. Using reference TRBV19 and TRBJ2-7 for the parts outside the CDR3, the full variable domain is DGGITQSPKYLFRKEGQNVTLSCEQNLNHDAMYWYRQDPGQGLRLIYYSQIVNDFQKGDIAEGYSVSREKKESFPLTVTSAQKNPTAFYLCASGLAGSGSYEQYFGPGTRLTVT.

The chain joins TRBV5-1 to TRBJ1-6; possible D gene TRBD1, 6 bases. Germline CDR1 SGHRS, CDR2 YFSETQ. The CDR3 runs to 14 residues. Between the trimmed V and J ends, which lost 5 bases and 7 bases, there was a span of 13 bases. CDR3 DNA: TGCGCCAGCAGATGGGACAAGTGGAATTCACCCCTCCACTTT. Translating it yields CASRWDKWNSPLHF.

V gene TRBV5-1 combines with J gene TRBJ1-6; D unresolved. In germline, CDR1 is SGHRS, CDR2 YFSETQ. The germline V and J ends were trimmed by 3 bases and 8 bases, with 9 bases remaining between them. CDR3 length: 13 amino acids. CDR3 in amino acids: CASSSELDSPLHF. The CDR3 DNA is TGCGCCAGCAGCTCGGAACTAGATTCACCCCTCCACTTT.

This rearrangement joins TRBV12-3 or TRBV12-4 to TRBJ1-3; perhaps TRBD1 as D (6 bases). The length of the CDR3 is 13 residues. V lost 6 bases and J lost 4, with 10 bases in between. The CDR3 region is CASSPDRGNTIYF. The CDR3 nucleotides read TGTGCCAGCAGCCCTGACAGGGGAAACACCATATATTTT.

The chain carries TRBV6-1 and TRBJ2-1, with 12 positions matching TRBD2. This CDR3 has 16 amino acids. Germline V lookup: CDR1 MNHNS, CDR2 SASEGT. After removal of 3 bases from V and 1 base from J, the junction contained 1 base not matched to a gene. The CDR3 protein is CASSETSGGSYNEQFF. CDR3 coding DNA: TGTGCCAGCAGTGAGACTAGCGGGGGTTCCTACAATGAGCAGTTCTTC.

The chain has TRBV19 and TRBJ2-4, with 11 nucleotides matching TRBD2. The V segment lost 6 bases and the J segment 4 bases; nucleotides outside the gene matches: 5. The CDR3 sequence is 15 residues long. Germline-derived CDR1 and CDR2 are LNHDA and SQIVND (reference sequence). The CDR3 reads CASRGLAERKNIQYF. The CDR3 DNA follows: TGTGCCAGTAGGGGACTAGCGGAGCGAAAAAACATTCAGTACTTC.

The chain recombines TRBV2 with TRBJ2-3; 7 nucleotides match TRBD2. The CDR3 consists of 13 residues. The trim removed 6 bases at V and 6 bases at J, leaving 6 bases unmatched. Germline V gives CDR1 SNHLY, CDR2 FYNNEI. The CDR3: CASRLGGRDTQYF. In DNA, the CDR3 is TGTGCCAGCAGGCTCGGGGGGAGGGATACGCAGTATTTT.

The J gene is TRBJ1-3, the V gene TRBV30; weak D call: TRBD1 (6 bases). Germline V lookup: CDR1 GTSNPN, CDR2 SVGIG (reference sequence). This CDR3 spans 15 amino acids. Trimming removed 0 bases at V and 4 bases at J, with 13 bases between. The CDR3 DNA reads as TGTGCCTGGAGTGTACCAGGGGCCAGAGGAAACACCATATATTTT. Amino acids: CAWSVPGARGNTIYF.

V is TRBV9 and J is TRBJ1-2; 10 positions agree with TRBD1. CDR1 is SGDLS, CDR2 YYNGEE, per germline. This CDR3 region has 17 residues. The V gene end was trimmed by 3 bases and the J gene end by 4 bases; junction bases not matched to a gene: 12. This CDR3 is CASSAESSGTGAYGYTF. Written as DNA, the CDR3 is TGTGCCAGCAGCGCGGAAAGTTCCGGGACAGGGGCCTATGGCTACACCTTC.

This clone was detected only once. The chain is built from TRBV19 and TRBJ2-2; D unresolved. CDR1 and CDR2 (germline): LNHDA, SQIVND (reference sequence). CDR3 length: 16 residues. With 6 bases removed from V and 0 bases from J, the gap between germline ends came to 14 bases. This CDR3 is CASSDPLTSNTGELFF. DNA for the CDR3: TGTGCCAGTAGCGACCCCTTGACATCGAACACCGGGGAGCTGTTTTTT.

This chain links TRBV25-1 with TRBJ2-3; D gene ambiguous. Trimming removed 2 bases at V and 4 bases at J, with 10 bases between. This CDR3 contains 14 residues. From germline, CDR1 is MGHDK and CDR2 SYGVNS. The CDR3 reads CASSEGLPADTQYF. In DNA, the CDR3 is TGTGCCAGCAGTGAAGGCCTTCCCGCAGATACGCAGTATTTT.

V gene TRBV9 combines with J gene TRBJ1-1, with D hard to call. This CDR3 region has 14 residues. The germline V gene encodes CDR1 SGDLS and CDR2 YYNGEE. Trimming took off 0 bases at V and 1 base at J, with 7 bases between the two ends. CDR3 in DNA: TGTGCCAGCAGCGTAGGACAAGAGAACACTGAAGCTTTCTTT. The encoded protein is CASSVGQENTEAFF.